This is a list of T cell receptor beta chains from one sample in a study of neurological immune-mediated disorders. One entry per CDR3 protein, called by TCRdb with MiXCR from the 5' RACE reads. The table lists roughly 22,000 distinct CDR3 sequences, approximately 6.2% of them singletons. The specimen was CD8+ T cells from blood. The receptors come from a man aged 18 to 29 in good health. Both conserved end residues are part of each CDR3. A D gene is named only where the DNA matches it firmly. Clone size is not always given. Where it is, it says once, few, many or a class for expanded clones.

clone size: many
V gene: TRBV5-6
D gene: TRBD2
J gene: TRBJ2-1
CDR3 DNA: TGTGCCAGCAGGCCGCCGGGGGGTGAGCAGTTCTTC
CDR3 protein: CASRPPGGEQFF

clone size: many
V gene: TRBV4-2
D gene: TRBD1
J gene: TRBJ1-2
CDR3 DNA: TGTGCCAGCAGCCAAGAGTTCAGGGGGGATTATGGCTACACCTTC
CDR3 protein: CASSQEFRGDYGYTF

clone size: many
V gene: TRBV5-1
D gene: -
J gene: TRBJ2-3
CDR3 DNA: TGCGCCAGCAGCGAAGACAGAGCTAGCACAGATACGCAGTATTTT
CDR3 protein: CASSEDRASTDTQYF

clone size: many
V gene: TRBV6-2/TRBV6-3
D gene: -
J gene: TRBJ1-2
CDR3 DNA: TGTGCCAGCAGTGGTGGCGACAGGCTCTATGGCTACACCTTC
CDR3 protein: CASSGGDRLYGYTF

clone size: many
V gene: TRBV20-1
D gene: TRBD2
J gene: TRBJ2-7
CDR3 DNA: TGCAGTGCTAGAGGATGGAGCGGGGCTGGCTCCTACGAGCAGTACTTC
CDR3 protein: CSARGWSGAGSYEQYF

clone size: many
V gene: TRBV19
D gene: -
J gene: TRBJ2-3
CDR3 DNA: TGTGCCAGTACTGGAGGGTACACAGATACGCAGTATTTT
CDR3 protein: CASTGGYTDTQYF

clone size: many
V gene: TRBV25-1
D gene: -
J gene: TRBJ2-7
CDR3 DNA: TGTGCCAGCAGTGACCCCCTCGGTTACGAGCAGTACTTC
CDR3 protein: CASSDPLGYEQYF

clone size: -
V gene: TRBV29-1
D gene: -
J gene: TRBJ1-1
CDR3 DNA: TGCAGCGTTGAACAGCCCCTCCTAGGAGCTTTCTTT
CDR3 protein: CSVEQPLLGAFF

clone size: many
V gene: TRBV15
D gene: -
J gene: TRBJ1-1
CDR3 DNA: TGTGCCAGCACTCCCGGCCTGAACACTGAAGCTTTCTTT
CDR3 protein: CASTPGLNTEAFF

clone size: many
V gene: TRBV28
D gene: TRBD1
J gene: TRBJ2-7
CDR3 DNA: TGTGCCAGCAGCCTGACAGGGATCCACGAGCAGTACTTC
CDR3 protein: CASSLTGIHEQYF

clone size: medium-sized
V gene: TRBV27
D gene: TRBD1
J gene: TRBJ1-2
CDR3 DNA: TGTGCCAGCAGTTTAGGGGGACAGACTTATGGCTACACCTTC
CDR3 protein: CASSLGGQTYGYTF

clone size: many
V gene: TRBV18
D gene: -
J gene: TRBJ2-5
CDR3 DNA: TGTGCCAGCTGCCTCGCAACAGCCCACCAAGAGACCCAGTACTTC
CDR3 protein: CASCLATAHQETQYF

clone size: many
V gene: TRBV5-1
D gene: -
J gene: TRBJ1-1
CDR3 DNA: TGCGCCAGCAGCCCGACAGCTCGTGATACTGAAGCTTTCTTT
CDR3 protein: CASSPTARDTEAFF

clone size: many
V gene: TRBV29-1
D gene: -
J gene: TRBJ1-2
CDR3 DNA: TGCAGCGTTGAAGCCGGAAACAACTATGGCTACACCTTC
CDR3 protein: CSVEAGNNYGYTF

clone size: many
V gene: TRBV9
D gene: -
J gene: TRBJ2-3
CDR3 DNA: TGTGCCAGCAGCGTAGTGGGGGGGGCCCCAGATACGCAGTATTTT
CDR3 protein: CASSVVGGAPDTQYF

clone size: many
V gene: TRBV20-1
D gene: TRBD2
J gene: TRBJ2-3
CDR3 DNA: TGCAGTGCCCAACTAGCGGGGGGAGGAGATACGCAGTATTTT
CDR3 protein: CSAQLAGGGDTQYF

clone size: -
V gene: TRBV14
D gene: -
J gene: TRBJ1-6
CDR3 DNA: TGTGCCAGTAGCCAAGAGGCGTGGTTTGGGGACGGGTCCTATAATCCACCCCTCCACTTT
CDR3 protein: CASSQEAWFGDGSYNPPLHF

clone size: many
V gene: TRBV5-6
D gene: -
J gene: TRBJ2-3
CDR3 DNA: TGTGCCAGCAGCTCGACCCTCCGGACCACAGATACGCAGTATTTT
CDR3 protein: CASSSTLRTTDTQYF

clone size: many
V gene: TRBV6-2/TRBV6-3
D gene: -
J gene: TRBJ1-2
CDR3 DNA: TGTGCCAGCAGTGTAACCACGACAGGCGGGTATGGCTACACCTTC
CDR3 protein: CASSVTTTGGYGYTF

clone size: -
V gene: TRBV20-1
D gene: -
J gene: TRBJ1-1
CDR3 DNA: TGCAGTGCTAGAGGGGACGGAGTTGAAGCTTTCTTT
CDR3 protein: CSARGDGVEAFF

clone size: many
V gene: TRBV4-2
D gene: TRBD2
J gene: TRBJ2-3
CDR3 DNA: TGTGCCAGCAGCCAAGAATCGGCGGGGGGGGCAGATACGCAGTATTTT
CDR3 protein: CASSQESAGGADTQYF

clone size: many
V gene: TRBV10-3
D gene: -
J gene: TRBJ1-2
CDR3 DNA: TGTGCCACCCAAAATTTGGGGATTAACTATGGCTACACCTTC
CDR3 protein: CATQNLGINYGYTF

clone size: few
V gene: TRBV7-9
D gene: TRBD1
J gene: TRBJ1-1
CDR3 DNA: TGTGCCAGCAGCTTTGTGACAGGGGTCACTGAAGCTTTCTTT
CDR3 protein: CASSFVTGVTEAFF

clone size: many
V gene: TRBV3-1
D gene: TRBD2
J gene: TRBJ2-1
CDR3 DNA: TGTGCCAGCAGCCATGGTCGACTAGCGGGGACCTCTTTTGAGCAGTTCTTC
CDR3 protein: CASSHGRLAGTSFEQFF

clone size: -
V gene: TRBV19
D gene: -
J gene: TRBJ2-3
CDR3 DNA: TGTGCCAGTAGTATACGGGCGGGACCTAGCACAGATACGCAGTATTTT
CDR3 protein: CASSIRAGPSTDTQYF

clone size: many
V gene: TRBV3-1
D gene: -
J gene: TRBJ2-7
CDR3 DNA: TGTGCCAGCAGCCAAGGACGTATCGGGGAGCAGTACTTC
CDR3 protein: CASSQGRIGEQYF

clone size: many
V gene: TRBV12-3/TRBV12-4
D gene: -
J gene: TRBJ2-3
CDR3 DNA: TGTGCCAGCAGTTTATGGGGACCCACGGATACGCAGTATTTT
CDR3 protein: CASSLWGPTDTQYF

clone size: many
V gene: TRBV20-1
D gene: -
J gene: TRBJ1-6
CDR3 DNA: TGCAGTGCTAGAGGTGGTCCCAGGGTGATCTCACCCCTCCACTTT
CDR3 protein: CSARGGPRVISPLHF

clone size: medium-sized
V gene: TRBV6-2/TRBV6-3
D gene: -
J gene: TRBJ2-5
CDR3 DNA: TGTGCCAGCAGCCCCACCGGACCCGAGGAGACCCAGTACTTC
CDR3 protein: CASSPTGPEETQYF